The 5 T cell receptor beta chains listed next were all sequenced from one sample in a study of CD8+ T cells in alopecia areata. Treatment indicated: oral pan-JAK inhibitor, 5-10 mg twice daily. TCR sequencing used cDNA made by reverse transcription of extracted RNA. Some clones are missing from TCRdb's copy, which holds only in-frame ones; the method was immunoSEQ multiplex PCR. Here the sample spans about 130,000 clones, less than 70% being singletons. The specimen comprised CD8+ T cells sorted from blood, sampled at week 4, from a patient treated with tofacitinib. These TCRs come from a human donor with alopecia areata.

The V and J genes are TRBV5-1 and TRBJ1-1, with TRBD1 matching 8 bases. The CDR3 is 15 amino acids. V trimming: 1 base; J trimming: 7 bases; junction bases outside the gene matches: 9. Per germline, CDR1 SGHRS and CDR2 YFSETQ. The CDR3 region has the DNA TGCGCCAGCAGCTTGAGGCAGGGGGCGTTTGGTGAAGCTTTCTTT. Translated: CASSLRQGAFGEAFF.

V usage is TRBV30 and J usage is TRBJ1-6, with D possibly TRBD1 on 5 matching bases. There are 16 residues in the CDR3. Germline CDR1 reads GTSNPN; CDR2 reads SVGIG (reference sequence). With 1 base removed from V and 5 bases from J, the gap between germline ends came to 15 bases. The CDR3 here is CAWSEGSGPNNSPLHF. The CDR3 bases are TGTGCCTGGAGTGAGGGGTCGGGGCCCAATAATTCACCCCTCCACTTT.

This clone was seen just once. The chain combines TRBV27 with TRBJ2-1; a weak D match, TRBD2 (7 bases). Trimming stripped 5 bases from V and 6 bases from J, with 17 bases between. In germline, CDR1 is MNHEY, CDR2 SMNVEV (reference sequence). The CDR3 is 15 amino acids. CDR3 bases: TGTGCCAGCAGTCCCCTCGAAGGGGGGGGCAATGAGCAGTTCTTC. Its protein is CASSPLEGGGNEQFF.

The CDR3 protein is CAWTDSYNEQFF. The CDR3 nucleotides are TGTGCCTGGACAGATTCCTACAATGAGCAGTTCTTC. The genes are TRBV30 and TRBJ2-1; no definite D call. CDR3 size: 12 residues. With 4 bases removed from V and 1 base from J, the gap between germline ends came to 5 bases. Germline V gene lookup returns CDR1 GTSNPN and CDR2 SVGIG (reference sequence). Variable domain in full (rest from reference TRBV30 and TRBJ2-1): SQTIHQWPATLVQPVGSPLSLECTVEGTSNPNLYWYRQAAGRGLQLLFYSVGIGQISSEVPQNLSASRPQDRQFILSSKKLLLSDSGFYLCAWTDSYNEQFFGPGTRLTVL.

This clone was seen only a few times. The CDR3 region has the DNA TGTGCCAGCAGCTATGAGCAAGAGACCCAGTACTTC. This sequence encodes CASSYEQETQYF. The J gene is TRBJ2-5, the V gene TRBV11-1; no reliable D call. This CDR3 is 12 amino acids long. V was pared by 4 bases and J by 2 bases, with 5 bases between. CDR1 is SGHAT and CDR2 is FQDESV in the germline V gene (reference sequence).